This TCR beta chain was captured in a study of cytomegalovirus exposure and HLA in healthy donors. Study outcomes and limitations: HLA alleles showed associations with some 15,000 TCR beta sequences in a later analysis, at a 0.05 false discovery rate.

This clone has just one count. Its cognate antigen is unknown. At one of its ends the junction is not consistent with the germline gene, which may arise from a read error. This PCR relied on a set of 60 Vbeta primers and 13 Jbeta primers. Sequenced by immunoSEQ multiplex PCR; TCRdb stores in-frame clones only, minus some. The data hold approximately 100,000 clones, with about 80% observed a single time. There are 15 residues in the CDR3. CDR1 is MNHEY, CDR2 SVGAGI, per germline. The sequence came from a woman aged 18 to 35 in good health and CMV-seropositive. The chain carries TRBV6-5 and TRBJ2-7; 10 bases align to TRBD2. The sample taken for sequencing was PBMCs. The CDR3 DNA sequence: TGTGCCAGCAGTGCCATAGCGGGAGGCCCCTACGAGCAGTGCTTC. Its translation: CASSAIAGGPYEQCF.